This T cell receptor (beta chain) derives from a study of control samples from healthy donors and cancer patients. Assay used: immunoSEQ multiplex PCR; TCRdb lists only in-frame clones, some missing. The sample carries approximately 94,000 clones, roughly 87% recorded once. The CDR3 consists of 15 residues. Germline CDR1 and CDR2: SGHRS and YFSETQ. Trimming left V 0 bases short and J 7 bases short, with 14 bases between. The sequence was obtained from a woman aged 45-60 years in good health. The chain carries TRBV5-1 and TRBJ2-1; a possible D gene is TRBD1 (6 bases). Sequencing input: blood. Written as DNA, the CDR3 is TGCGCCAGCAGCTTGGGGACAGTCTCTGGTAATGAGCAGTTCTTC. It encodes CASSLGTVSGNEQFF.